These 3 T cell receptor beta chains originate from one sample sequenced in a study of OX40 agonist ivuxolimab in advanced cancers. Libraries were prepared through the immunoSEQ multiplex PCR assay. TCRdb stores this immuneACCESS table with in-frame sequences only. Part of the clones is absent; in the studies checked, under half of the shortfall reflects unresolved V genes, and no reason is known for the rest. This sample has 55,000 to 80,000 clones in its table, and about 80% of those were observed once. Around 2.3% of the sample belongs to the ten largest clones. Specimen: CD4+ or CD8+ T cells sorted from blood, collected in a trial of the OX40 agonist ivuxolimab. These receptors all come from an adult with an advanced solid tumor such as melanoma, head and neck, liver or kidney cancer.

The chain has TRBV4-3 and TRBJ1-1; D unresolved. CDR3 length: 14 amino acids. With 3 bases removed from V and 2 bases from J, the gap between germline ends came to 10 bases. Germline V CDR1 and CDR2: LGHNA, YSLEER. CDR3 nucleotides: TGCGCCAGCAGCCATCCCACAGCCAACACTGAAGCTTTCTTT. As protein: CASSHPTANTEAFF.

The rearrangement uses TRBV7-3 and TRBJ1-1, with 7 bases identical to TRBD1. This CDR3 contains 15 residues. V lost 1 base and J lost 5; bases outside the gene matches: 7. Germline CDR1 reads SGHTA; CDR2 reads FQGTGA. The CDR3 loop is CASSLNQGEGTEAFF. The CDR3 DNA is TGTGCCAGCAGCTTAAATCAGGGGGAAGGTACTGAAGCTTTCTTT.

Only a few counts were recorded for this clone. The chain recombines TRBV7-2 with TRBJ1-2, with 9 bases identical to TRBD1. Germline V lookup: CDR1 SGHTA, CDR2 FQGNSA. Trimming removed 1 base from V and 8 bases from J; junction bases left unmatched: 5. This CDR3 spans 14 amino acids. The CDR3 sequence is CASSLEQGAVGYTF. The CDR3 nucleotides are TGTGCCAGCAGCTTAGAACAGGGGGCGGTGGGCTACACCTTC.